By share, the clone carrying this T cell receptor (delta chain) ranks as medium-sized. This sample is part of a study of gamma-delta chains in newborns, infants, children. Study details: Polyclonal expansion of innate γδ T cells after birth follows microbial exposure.

V was shortened by 2 bases and J by 3 bases, with 15 bases between the two germline ends. The germline V gene has CDR1 GEAIGNYY and CDR2 EKD. The CDR3 extends over 15 amino acids. TCRdb repeated clone calling on the reads with CATT. Of 10,000 or so delta-chain clones in the sample, 22% were seen once. The chain joins TRDV2 to TRDJ1; D uncertain. The receptor comes from a child who was a newborn, infant or young child, either healthy, febrile or measles-vaccinated (not recorded which). Sequenced input: blood. The CDR3 DNA follows: TGTGCCTGTGACAGTGTAGCTGGTCGACCCGATAAACTCATCTTT. Encoded protein: CACDSVAGRPDKLIF.